The TCR beta chain under discussion was sequenced for a study of CD8+ T cells in alopecia areata. This clone was recorded a few times. Its antigen is as yet unknown. cDNA serving as the sequencing template came from extracted, reverse transcribed RNA. The method was immunoSEQ multiplex PCR; TCRdb's version includes in-frame clones alone and lacks a portion of them. Seen here are some 120,000 clones, 61% observed once, and the top ten hold approximately 5.1%. Documented treatment: oral pan-JAK inhibitor, 5-10 mg twice daily. Peripheral blood and lesional scalp punch biopsies came from alopecia areata patients. Deletions cut 3 bases from V and 5 bases from J, with 8 bases between. Germline values: CDR1 SGDLS, CDR2 YYNGEE. The CDR3 length is 12 residues. Study-wide results and limits: Patients displayed less clarity in TCR sharing than mice, a finding possibly related to HLA.

The receptor was derived from a human donor with alopecia areata. The sequences come from CD4+ T cells sorted from blood, collected at week 4, from a patient treated with tofacitinib. This chain links TRBV9 with TRBJ2-5; D uncertain. CDR3 amino acids: CASSGVEETQYF. The CDR3 coding sequence is TGTGCCAGCAGCGGAGTGGAGGAGACCCAGTACTTC.